The 2 T cell receptor beta chains below were found in one sample sequenced in a study of blood T cells in healthy people across ages. A second roughly 6 to 12 cycle PCR used barcoded and J-beta primers. TCRdb ran MiXCR on the 5' RACE reads and lists one entry per CDR3 protein. The data hold 780,000 or so distinct CDR3 sequences, with around three fifths observed a single time. The sequenced material came from blood. These receptors all come from a man aged 40-49 years in good health.

The chain joins TRBV29-1 to TRBJ2-2; D uncertain. Trimming stripped 4 bases from V and 2 bases from J, with 8 bases between. This CDR3 spans 13 amino acids. Germline V lookup: CDR1 SQVTM, CDR2 ANQGSEA. CDR3 coding DNA: TGCAGCGTTGGCTACTCAAACACCGGGGAGCTGTTTTTT. It codes for CSVGYSNTGELFF.

The V gene is TRBV5-1, the J gene TRBJ2-3; no definite D call. V lost 4 bases and J lost 0, with 12 bases in between. CDR3 size: 15 residues. Germline V CDR1 and CDR2: SGHRS, YFSETQ. Here the CDR3 DNA reads TGCGCCAGCAGCCCGCCGGGTATTAGCACAGATACGCAGTATTTT. It encodes CASSPPGISTDTQYF.